The 8 T cell receptor beta chains in this list originate from one sample, sequenced in a study of T cells after yellow fever vaccination. TCRdb fed the 5' RACE reads into MiXCR, producing one record per CDR3 protein. There are 600,000 to 750,000 distinct CDR3 sequences in the sample; around 12% occur only once, and more than 12% lies in the top ten. This sample comprised PBMCs, obtained on the day of the yellow fever booster vaccination. The receptors come from a man aged 25 to 45 who received the YFV17D yellow fever vaccine.

The chain joins TRBV20-1 to TRBJ2-1, with no clear D. This CDR3 region has 14 residues. Trimming left V 2 bases short and J 0 bases short, with 8 bases between. Germline V gene data show CDR1 as DFQATT and CDR2 as SNEGSKA (reference sequence). CDR3 sequence: CSARKASSYNEQFF. The CDR3 DNA reads TGCAGTGCTAGAAAGGCGAGCTCCTACAATGAGCAGTTCTTC.

J is TRBJ2-7 and V is TRBV3-1; 11 positions agree with TRBD2. This CDR3 comprises 15 residues. Germline CDR1 LGHDT, CDR2 YNNKEL (reference sequence). The junction had 4 bases not matched to a gene; V was cut back by 5 bases and J by 1 base. The CDR3 loop reads CASSKLAGASYEQYF. In DNA, the CDR3 is TGTGCCAGCAGCAAACTAGCGGGGGCTTCCTACGAGCAGTACTTC.

This clonotype was counted between two and nine times. V is TRBV6-1 and J is TRBJ1-6; 7 bases match TRBD1. J gave up 7 bases and V 7 bases, and 10 bases lay outside the gene matches. The CDR3 covers 15 residues. Germline CDR1 and CDR2: MNHNS and SASEGT. For the CDR3, the DNA is TGTGCCAGCAAAGTACCGGGACAGAACAATTCACCCCTCCACTTT. Protein sequence: CASKVPGQNNSPLHF.

The chain recombines TRBV5-6 with TRBJ2-1; no clear D. This CDR3 has 14 amino acids. Germline-derived CDR1 and CDR2 are SGHDT and YYEEEE. With 0 bases removed from V and 6 bases from J, the gap between germline ends came to 10 bases. CDR3 residues: CASSLVPLTNEQFF. The CDR3 DNA is TGTGCCAGCAGCTTGGTGCCTTTGACCAATGAGCAGTTCTTC. The variable domain in full, completed from reference TRBV5-6 and TRBJ2-1, reads DAGVTQSPTHLIKTRGQQVTLRCSPKSGHDTVSWYQQALGQGPQFIFQYYEEEERQRGNFPDRFSGHQFPNYSSELNVNALLLGDSALYLCASSLVPLTNEQFFGPGTRLTVL.

This clonotype was detected many times. The gene calls are TRBV5-1 and TRBJ2-2; tentatively, D is TRBD2 (5 bases). V was trimmed by 0 bases and J by 4 bases, leaving 16 bases between them. The CDR3 consists of 17 residues. Germline CDR1 reads SGHRS; CDR2 reads YFSETQ. The DNA for the CDR3 is TGCGCCAGCAGCTTGGAACCCGGACCACGGGGCACCGGGGAGCTGTTTTTT. This codes for CASSLEPGPRGTGELFF.

The chain is built from TRBV6-1 and TRBJ2-5, with 9 bases fitting TRBD2. CDR3 length: 18 residues. Trimming removed 6 bases from V and 0 bases from J; junction bases left unmatched: 14. Germline V gives CDR1 MNHNS, CDR2 SASEGT. The CDR3 nucleotides read TGTGCCAGCAGCGGAGATAGCGGGAGCCTCCCGGACCAAGAGACCCAGTACTTC. This codes for CASSGDSGSLPDQETQYF.

This clonotype was seen repeatedly, ten times or more. This chain links TRBV18 with TRBJ1-1, with D perhaps TRBD1 (5 bases). Germline CDR1 reads KGHSH; CDR2 reads LQKENI. Trimming removed 6 bases at V and 6 bases at J, with 14 bases between. This CDR3 region has 13 residues. CDR3: CASSSPRVPEAFF. The CDR3 DNA follows: TGTGCCAGCTCGTCACCCAGGGTCCCTGAAGCTTTCTTT.

The V and J genes are TRBV5-4 and TRBJ2-1, with 12 positions matching TRBD2. This CDR3 spans 22 amino acids. After removal of 2 bases from V and 2 bases from J, the junction contained 20 bases not matched to a gene. CDR1 is SGHNT and CDR2 is YYREEE in the germline V gene (reference sequence). The DNA for the CDR3 is TGTGCCAGCAGCTTTAGGTTTTCTCCGGGACAGCTAGCGGGAGGGACCTACAATGAGCAGTTCTTC. Translating it yields CASSFRFSPGQLAGGTYNEQFF.